This TCR beta chain is from a study of blood T cells in healthy people across ages. Investigators took approximately 10 milliliters of peripheral blood from every donor. With each sample, at least 5 micrograms of total RNA were extracted. Germline V gene data show CDR1 as SGHAT and CDR2 as FQNNGV. There are 15 residues in the CDR3. A second PCR, run for roughly 7 to 11 cycles, used a sample-barcoded 5' primer plus a J-beta primer mix. Each of the cDNA molecules was tagged by a template-switch adaptor with 12 random nucleotides. TCRdb re-derived calls from the 5' RACE reads in MiXCR, one entry per CDR3 protein. There are 1,800,000 or so distinct CDR3 sequences in the sample; 30% to 40% occur only once, and approximately 22% lies in the top ten. As regards this clonotype: One junction end disagrees with the germline gene, perhaps due to a read error.

The receptor comes from a human donor in good health. The chain couples TRBV11-2 to TRBJ2-3; D uncertain. Material: blood. The CDR3 reads CAGSLTGRSTDTQYF. The CDR3 DNA is TGTGCCGGCAGCTTAACCGGACGGAGCACAGATACGCAGTATTTT.